A selection of T cell receptor beta chains follows, all from one sample in a study of cytomegalovirus exposure and HLA in healthy donors. Clones were read by immunoSEQ multiplex PCR, and TCRdb kept only the in-frame ones, dropping some. The table has about 140,000 clones, more than 70% seen once. The sequencing sample was made of PBMCs. The receptors shown here come from a woman in her forties or fifties in good health and CMV-seronegative. Both conserved end residues are part of each CDR3. The order of the fields is D gene, V gene, clone size, J gene, CDR3 DNA, CDR3 protein. D genes are given only for firm matches. Some rows mark clone size as missing; the rest say once, few, many or name a class of expanded clone.

.	TRBV15	few	TRBJ1-3	TGTGCCACCAGCAGAGATGGCGCGGGGTCTGGAAACACCATATATTTT	CATSRDGAGSGNTIYF
.	TRBV15	.	TRBJ2-5	TGTGCCACCACGACTGGCGGGGCAACCTACCAAGAGACCCAGTACTTC	CATTTGGATYQETQYF
.	TRBV11-3	.	TRBJ2-3	TGTGCCAGCAGCCCGACTAGGGGCACAGATACGCAGTATTTT	CASSPTRGTDTQYF
TRBD2	TRBV2	.	TRBJ2-5	TGTGCCAGCAGTGAAAGGTCTAGCGGAGGAGAGACCCAGTACTTC	CASSERSSGGETQYF
.	TRBV18	few	TRBJ2-7	TGTGCCAGCTCACCACCGATCTCTGGGCTAGGGGCGGCCTTCTACGAGCAGTACTTC	CASSPPISGLGAAFYEQYF
.	TRBV1	few	TRBJ2-2	TGCACCAGCAGCCCGGGGAGGGCCCGGACCGGGGAGCTGTTTTTT	CTSSPGRARTGELFF
.	TRBV4-1	.	TRBJ1-2	TGCGCCAACAGCCAAGGTGCCGACAGACAGATCTATGGCTACACCTTC	CANSQGADRQIYGYTF
.	TRBV7-9	.	TRBJ1-2	TGTGCCAGCAGCTTGGTGGCGCGGGGCTACACCTTC	CASSLVARGYTF
.	TRBV18	once	TRBJ1-5	TGTGCCAGCACACCCGAGGGCCTGAATCAGCCCCAGCATTTT	CASTPEGLNQPQHF
.	TRBV5-1	.	TRBJ1-2	TGCGCCAGCAGCTTGACGACGGGGAGCTATGGCTACACCTTC	CASSLTTGSYGYTF
.	TRBV7-9	.	TRBJ2-5	TGTGCCAGCAGCTTAGGGGCCCTAAAAGAGACCCAGTACTTC	CASSLGALKETQYF
.	TRBV19	once	TRBJ2-1	TGTGCCAGTAGTATTGGCGGGGCTGTCTACAATGAGCAGTTCTTC	CASSIGGAVYNEQFF
.	TRBV6-5	.	TRBJ1-1	TGTGCCAGCAGGCCCACAGGGCTCCGGGAAGCTTTCTTT	CASRPTGLREAFF
TRBD1	TRBV2	.	TRBJ1-5	TGTGCCAGCAGTGAAGGAGGGGGCGGTCAGCCCCAGCATTTT	CASSEGGGGQPQHF
.	TRBV6-7	.	TRBJ2-6	TGTGCCAGCAGTTACTCCCTTGAGAACTCTGGGGCCAACGTCCTGACTTTC	CASSYSLENSGANVLTF
TRBD1	TRBV2	.	TRBJ1-3	TGTGCCAGCAGGAGCGGGACAGGGCCTCGCTCTGGAAACACCATATATTTT	CASRSGTGPRSGNTIYF